The 14 T cell receptor beta chains reported below all come from one sample, sequenced in a study of cytomegalovirus exposure and HLA in healthy donors. Primers: 60 Vbeta forward and 13 Jbeta reverse. Assay used: immunoSEQ multiplex PCR; TCRdb lists only in-frame clones, some missing. The sample data list more than 100,000 clones. The specimen was PBMCs. These receptors were taken from a man between 35 and 55 years old in good health and CMV-seronegative.

The chain couples TRBV19 to TRBJ2-3; 12 positions agree with TRBD1. J gave up 4 bases and V 3 bases, and 2 bases lay outside the gene matches. The CDR3 runs to 15 residues. Germline V CDR1 and CDR2: LNHDA, SQIVND (reference sequence). The CDR3 region is CASSIGTGGADTQYF. CDR3 coding DNA: TGTGCCAGTAGTATCGGGACAGGGGGCGCAGATACGCAGTATTTT.

The chain links TRBV28 to TRBJ1-1, with D perhaps matching TRBD1 (6 bases). The ends were cut back, 6 bases at V and 4 bases at J, with 15 bases in the middle. The CDR3 spans 14 residues. Germline loops: CDR1 MDHEN, CDR2 SYDVKM. As DNA, the CDR3 is TGTGCCAGCAGACCAACAGGGCGGACCACTGAAGCTTTCTTT. It is translated as CASRPTGRTTEAFF.

This chain uses TRBV19 with TRBJ1-1; D is possibly TRBD1 (6 bases). The germline V gene has CDR1 LNHDA and CDR2 SQIVND (reference sequence). This CDR3 region has 15 residues. Between the trimmed V and J ends, which lost 5 bases and 4 bases, there was a span of 17 bases. For the CDR3, the DNA is TGTGCCAGTAGTCCGGACAGACCAAGGGGCACTGAAGCTTTCTTT. Amino acid sequence: CASSPDRPRGTEAFF.

The chain has TRBV5-1 and TRBJ2-5, with 10 nucleotides matching TRBD2. The CDR3 is made up of 15 amino acids. Germline V gene sequence: CDR1 SGHRS, CDR2 YFSETQ. V was clipped by 7 bases and J by 6 bases; unmatched bases: 12. The CDR3, as DNA: TGCGCCAGCCACGAGGAGATAGCGGGGGGACAGACCCAGTACTTC. As protein: CASHEEIAGGQTQYF.

This rearrangement joins TRBV7-2 to TRBJ1-1; D is perhaps TRBD1 (5 bases). The CDR3 is 13 residues long. The germline gives CDR1 SGHTA, CDR2 FQGNSA. Trimming left V 3 bases short and J 5 bases short, with 10 bases between. CDR3 sequence: CASSLQGSTEAFF. CDR3 DNA: TGTGCCAGCAGCTTGCAGGGAAGTACTGAAGCTTTCTTT.

V usage is TRBV6-4 and J usage is TRBJ1-6, with D possibly being TRBD1 (5 bases). V gave up 4 bases and J gave up 7 bases, with 8 bases separating them. The CDR3 totals 13 residues. Germline lookup yields CDR1 MRHNA and CDR2 SNTAGT. For the CDR3, the DNA is TGTGCCAGCAGTGTAGACAGCAATTCACCCCTCCACTTT. As protein: CASSVDSNSPLHF.

This sequence joins TRBV30 and TRBJ1-3; no definite D call. V was pared by 2 bases and J by 0 bases, with 8 bases between. This CDR3 has 14 amino acids. Germline-derived CDR1 and CDR2 are GTSNPN and SVGIG (reference sequence). Here the CDR3 reads CAWSQGSSGNTIYF. CDR3 DNA: TGTGCCTGGAGTCAAGGGAGCTCTGGAAACACCATATATTTT.

The rearrangement joins TRBV9 to TRBJ2-7; 7 bases fit TRBD1. In germline, CDR1 is SGDLS, CDR2 YYNGEE. The CDR3 covers 14 residues. The ends lost 4 bases at V and 4 bases at J; junction bases unmatched: 8. DNA for the CDR3: TGTGCCAGCAGCTTCGACAGGGTTGGGTACGAGCAGTACTTC. Translating gives CASSFDRVGYEQYF.

This chain joins TRBV9 and TRBJ2-1, with a weak D call TRBD2 (5 bases). Trimming took 3 bases from V and 8 from J, leaving 15 bases between them. The CDR3 has 14 amino acids. Germline assignment: CDR1 SGDLS and CDR2 YYNGEE. The chain's CDR3 is CASSAPTPGYEQFF. CDR3 coding DNA: TGTGCCAGCAGCGCCCCGACACCGGGGTATGAGCAGTTCTTC.

The chain recombines TRBV7-9 with TRBJ2-5; a weak D match, TRBD2 (5 bases). With the DNA end fitting TRBJ2-7 better, the J assignment may be wrong. Looked up from germline, CDR1 is SEHNR and CDR2 is FQNEAQ (reference sequence). The CDR3 is made up of 15 amino acids. The CDR3 protein is CASSPPTGVPYEQYF. The CDR3 coding sequence is TGTGCCAGCAGCCCACCGACCGGGGTTCCCTACGAGCAGTACTTC.

J is TRBJ1-5 and V is TRBV6-1; the D gene is possibly TRBD1 (6 bases). This CDR3 contains 13 residues. Germline CDR1 MNHNS, CDR2 SASEGT. Trimming took off 6 bases at V and 10 bases at J, with 16 bases between the two ends. The CDR3 nucleotides read TGTGCCAGCAGGTGGGACACCTCGGGTCCCCAGCATTTT. It yields the protein CASRWDTSGPQHF.

The genes are TRBV9 and TRBJ2-3; D perhaps matches TRBD1 (5 bases). The germline V gene has CDR1 SGDLS and CDR2 YYNGEE. This CDR3 spans 16 amino acids. Trimming removed 2 bases from V and 0 bases from J, with 13 bases in between. CDR3 residues: CASSVDSFTSTDTQYF. CDR3 bases: TGTGCCAGCAGCGTCGACAGTTTCACTAGCACAGATACGCAGTATTTT.

The genes are TRBV11-3 and TRBJ1-6; D is ambiguous. The length of the CDR3 is 13 residues. CDR1 is SGHNT and CDR2 is YENEEA in the germline V gene. The V end was cut by 8 bases, the J end by 6 bases, with 11 bases between. The CDR3 DNA reads TGTGCCAGCTCAGCAGGATTTAATTCACCCCTCCACTTT. Protein product: CASSAGFNSPLHF.

This chain uses TRBV6-1 with TRBJ2-7, with a possible D match to TRBD1 (7 bases). The length of the CDR3 is 14 residues. Per germline, CDR1 MNHNS and CDR2 SASEGT. The V and J ends lost 6 bases and 4 bases respectively, with 16 bases between them. CDR3 sequence: CASRFSGGQYEQYF. CDR3 DNA sequence: TGTGCCAGCAGGTTTTCAGGGGGGCAATACGAGCAGTACTTC.